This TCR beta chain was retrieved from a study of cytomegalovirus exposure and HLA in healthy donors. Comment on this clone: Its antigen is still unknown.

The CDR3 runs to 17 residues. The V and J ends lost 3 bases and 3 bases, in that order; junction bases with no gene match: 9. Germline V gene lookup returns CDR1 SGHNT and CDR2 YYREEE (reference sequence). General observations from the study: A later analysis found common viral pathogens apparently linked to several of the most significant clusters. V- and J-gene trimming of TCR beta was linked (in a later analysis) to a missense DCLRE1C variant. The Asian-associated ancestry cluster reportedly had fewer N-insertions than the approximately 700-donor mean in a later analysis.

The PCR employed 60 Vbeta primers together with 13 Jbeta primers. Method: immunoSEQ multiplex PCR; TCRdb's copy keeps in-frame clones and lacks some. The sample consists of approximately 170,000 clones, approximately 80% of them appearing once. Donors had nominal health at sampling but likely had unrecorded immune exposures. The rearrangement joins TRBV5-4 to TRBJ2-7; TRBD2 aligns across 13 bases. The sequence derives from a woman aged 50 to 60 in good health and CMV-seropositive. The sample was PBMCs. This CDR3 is CASSSYRRTSGSYEQYF. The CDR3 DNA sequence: TGTGCCAGCAGCTCTTATAGACGGACTAGCGGGAGCTACGAGCAGTACTTC.